The present T cell receptor beta chain was sequenced within a study of T-cell reconstitution after alpha-beta-depleted transplantation in children. V was pared by 2 bases and J by 3 bases, with 8 bases between. The CDR3 consists of 13 residues. In germline, CDR1 is LGHNA, CDR2 YNFKEQ. Unique molecular identifiers were incorporated when the TCRbeta library was constructed. MiXCR, applied by TCRdb to the PCR reads, yields one record per CDR3 protein. The sample has a few hundred thousand distinct CDR3 sequences; around 16% are singletons. This TCR was sampled from a human donor who donated a stem cell graft to a child with acute lymphoblastic leukemia. The input for sequencing was PBMCs from the stem cell graft donor, taken from the stem cell graft. This chain links TRBV4-2 with TRBJ2-7, with unresolved D. CDR3 region: CASSQSNDYEQYF. The CDR3 region has the DNA TGTGCCAGCAGCCAATCAAACGACTACGAGCAGTACTTC.